This entry features one TCR beta chain sequence. Its antigen remains undetermined. No clone much larger than this one lies a single base away; base qualities are absent. Other DNA sequences in this specimen translate into the identical CDR3. The sample originates from a study of shared clonotypes between healthy human individuals (dated by TCRdb to the early 2020s). For context, the study as a whole: Two women and three men aged 18 to 49 years were included in the cohort. For each donor, CD4 naive and CD4 memory were each given three plates, CD8 naive was given two plates, and CD8 memory was given one plate. The study deeply sequenced blood TCR repertoires of five healthy adults to estimate repertoire size and the extent of clonotype sharing between individuals. To increase sequencing depth and limit assay-specific biases, TCR repertoire library preparation and sequencing were carried out by different laboratories using diverse techniques. Per donor, leukapheresis produced somewhere between about 0.9 and 9.5 billion PBMCs.

CDR1 and CDR2, per the germline V gene, are MDHEN and SYDVKM. The V end loses 2 bases and the J end loses 4 bases, and a stretch of 9 bases separates them. The CDR3 measures 14 amino acids from cysteine to phenylalanine. Kept here is only the CDR3 DNA, which spans 42 bases and is read in frame from base 1. CD8 naive samples were obtained by positive selection for CCR7 among CD45RO-negative cells, yielding a CD45RA+CCR7+ population from which TemRA cells were excluded. The donors were healthy, HIV-negative adults who had no recently reported acute infections or vaccinations. Every donor was a Caucasian adult living in Nashville, Tennessee, USA. Blood was collected by leukapheresis, and PBMCs were isolated by Ficoll-Histopaque density gradient centrifugation and then cryopreserved in liquid nitrogen vapor phase. Analytical flow cytometry was used to check the purity and quantity of each magnetically sorted T cell population. Genomic DNA was isolated from every sorted fraction and measured by UV absorbance on a Nanodrop 2000c.

Summary of the overall study and its limitations: Sampling was limited to blood, and TCR repertoires in tissue likely differ from TCR repertoires in blood. The genetic and exposure-history diversity represented was limited by the small number of donors. Estimated clonotype richness was generally larger for naive than for memory subsets. Higher generation probabilities were observed for clonotypes shared by all four sorted-subset donors than for non-shared clonotypes. Pairwise subsampling led to the expectation that sequencing depth would affect the degree of clonotype sharing among donors. Sharing across a handful of donors was observed for about 5% of naive CD4, less than 4% of naive CD8, around 2.5% of memory CD4, and about 0.38% of memory CD8 clonotypes. Rarefaction of sorted-subset datasets indicated incomplete sequencing despite the large sequencing depth.

TCR CDR3 regions were amplified from genomic DNA by multiplex PCR using the deep immunoSEQ assay. Extracted genomic DNA from each cell subset was distributed evenly across all wells of several immunoSEQ 96-well plates, and each plate was treated as a replicate. For sorted subsets, approximately 210 ng genomic DNA, equal to approximately 30,000 T cell genomes, was loaded into each replicate PCR. The purified libraries were quantified using a Qubit 3.0 fluorometer, sized with a Bioanalyzer 2100, and then quantified again using the KAPA Library Quantification kit. Each immunoSEQ 96-well plate was sequenced on its own single-read 150-cycle Illumina NextSeq 550 flow cell. In the paper's pipeline: The immunoSEQ output contained only junctional sequences without quality scores, so filtering could not match that applied to full-length reads. Sequences were annotated with PyIR, a Python wrapper for IgBLAST v1.9, using IMGT germline references to assign V/J genes and CDR3. Reads were removed for weak V/J assignments (E-value above 1e-6), missing CDR3, stop codons, out-of-frame junctions, or ambiguous translated residues. A V3J clonotype was defined by an identical inferred V gene, J gene, and CDR3 amino acid sequence. The percentage overlap between two repertoires was calculated by dividing the number of shared unique clonotypes by the size of the smaller repertoire. Repertoire richness was assessed with RTK rarefaction, the Chao1 estimator, and Recon v2.1 estimates of unobserved clonotypes. OLGA was used to compute generation probabilities for all TCRbeta clonotypes that the gDNA method yielded from a handful of donors. TCRdb took this table from immuneACCESS and kept in-frame rearrangements with V and J called. Such tables lack part of the clones; where checked against another copy, unresolved V genes explain under half of the gap, and the rest is unexplained. V, J and clone size are taken as reported in that table, and D and trimming were inferred from the DNA itself. The sample profile shows 1.5 million to 2.5 million clones; about 95% of them were found once. Jointly, the top ten make up less than 1.5% of the sample.

Sequencing was done on a sample of naive CD8+ T cells sorted from blood. The cell subset or site label, as the study defines it: CD45RA+CCR7+. The sequence came from a man aged 18 to 30 in good health. The V and J segments used are TRBV28 and TRBJ1-3; the D gene cannot be resolved reliably. Read as DNA, the sequence is TGTGCCAGCAGTTTAACATCATCGGGAAACACCATATATTTT. Protein translation: CASSLTSSGNTIYF.